Listed here are 17 T cell receptor beta chains from one sample, sequenced in a study of blood T cell repertoires in COVID-19 (dated by TCRdb to 2018 to 2020). The library was produced with the immunoSEQ multiplex PCR assay. TCRdb carries this immuneACCESS record with in-frame sequences only. Its versions omit some clonotypes, under half of them owing to an unresolved V gene in the studies checked, with the rest unexplained. The sample table holds more than 120,000 clones, of which more than 70% were seen once. The ten largest account for about 1.5% of the sample. Material for sequencing was peripheral blood. The receptor set was obtained from a human donor in a cohort sampled during active COVID-19.

The CDR3 reads CASSQPQGRTEAFF. DNA of the CDR3: TGTGCCAGCAGCCAGCCCCAGGGGAGAACTGAAGCTTTCTTT. The chain couples TRBV4-2 to TRBJ1-1; a weak D match, TRBD1 (6 bases). Trimming took 3 bases from V and 5 from J, leaving 13 bases between them. The CDR3 runs 14 residues. The germline V gene encodes CDR1 LGHNA and CDR2 YNFKEQ.

The V call is TRBV5-1, the J call TRBJ2-2; 9 bases are a match to TRBD1. Germline CDR1 SGHRS, CDR2 YFSETQ. The CDR3 runs 18 residues. Trimming at V came to 3 bases and at J to 3 bases, leaving 12 bases not matched to a gene. The CDR3 region is CASSSEGHRGLDTGELFF. Written as DNA, the CDR3 is TGCGCCAGCAGCTCGGAGGGACACAGGGGGCTGGACACCGGGGAGCTGTTTTTT.

This clone was seen only a few times. V gene TRBV27 combines with J gene TRBJ1-1, with 7 bases identical to TRBD1. The V gene's germline CDR1 is MNHEY and CDR2 SMNVEV (reference sequence). The J segment lost 3 bases and the V segment lost 5 bases, leaving 6 bases of the junction unmatched. There are 14 residues in the CDR3. The CDR3 bases are TGTGCCAGCAGTCTCCGACAGGGCCACACTGAAGCTTTCTTT. Translation: CASSLRQGHTEAFF.

The genes are TRBV6-5 and TRBJ1-5; 7 positions match TRBD1. Germline lookup yields CDR1 MNHEY and CDR2 SVGAGI. The CDR3 sequence is 15 residues long. Trimming at V came to 6 bases and at J to 3 bases, leaving 8 bases not matched to a gene. As DNA, the CDR3 is TGTGCCAGCAGACAGACAGGGCAATTCAATCAGCCCCAGCATTTT. Its protein is CASRQTGQFNQPQHF.

The rearrangement joins TRBV27 to TRBJ1-2; D might be TRBD1 (6 bases). Trimming removed 3 bases at V and 8 bases at J, with 13 bases between. Germline-derived CDR1 and CDR2 are MNHEY and SMNVEV (reference sequence). The CDR3 is made up of 13 amino acids. As DNA, the CDR3 is TGTGCCAGCAGTTTCACGGGGGGCGGAGGCTACACCTTC. Translated: CASSFTGGGGYTF.

The V gene is TRBV19, the J gene TRBJ1-1; no firm D call. The CDR3 loop spans 15 amino acids. Trimming stripped 1 base from V and 5 bases from J, with 14 bases between. In germline, CDR1 is LNHDA, CDR2 SQIVND (reference sequence). As DNA, the CDR3 is TGTGCCAGTAGTATAGTAACGGGTATGATGACTGAAGCTTTCTTT. It yields the protein CASSIVTGMMTEAFF.

The chain uses TRBV30 and TRBJ1-1; D remains ambiguous. Germline CDR1 is GTSNPN and CDR2 is SVGIG (reference sequence). Between the trimmed V and J ends, which lost 3 bases and 3 bases, there was a span of 5 bases. This CDR3 is 11 amino acids long. In nucleotides, the CDR3 is TGTGCCTGGAGCGGGGACACTGAAGCTTTCTTT. The encoded protein is CAWSGDTEAFF.

The genes are TRBV11-2 and TRBJ1-1; D gene uncertain. With 4 bases removed from V and 5 bases from J, the gap between germline ends came to 14 bases. Germline V CDR1 and CDR2: SGHAT, FQNNGV. The CDR3 is 14 amino acids. CDR3 sequence reads: CASSSRLVRTEAFF. CDR3 nucleotide sequence: TGTGCCAGCAGCTCCCGACTAGTAAGGACTGAAGCTTTCTTT.

The CDR3 here is CASSVGATEEKLFF. In nucleotides, the CDR3 is TGTGCCAGCAGCGTAGGCGCAACGGAGGAAAAACTGTTTTTT. The chain recombines TRBV9 with TRBJ1-4; D unresolved. The V end lost 0 bases, the J end lost 8 bases, and 11 bases lay between the germline ends. The CDR3 runs to 14 residues. From germline, CDR1 is SGDLS and CDR2 YYNGEE. Complete variable domain (other parts from reference TRBV9 and TRBJ1-4): DSGVTQTPKHLITATGQRVTLRCSPRSGDLSVYWYQQSLDQGLQFLIQYYNGEERAKGNILERFSAQQFPDLHSELNLSSLELGDSALYFCASSVGATEEKLFFGSGTQLSVL.

This sequence joins TRBV5-1 and TRBJ1-1; D call uncertain. CDR3 length equals 13 residues. Per germline, CDR1 SGHRS and CDR2 YFSETQ. Trimming left V 0 bases short and J 5 bases short, with 8 bases between. The CDR3 is CASSLGRVTEAFF. CDR3 bases: TGCGCCAGCAGCTTGGGACGGGTAACTGAAGCTTTCTTT.

This clone has a handful of counts. CDR3 amino acids: CASSWEQGVNTEAFF. CDR3 in DNA: TGTGCCAGCAGCTGGGAACAGGGGGTGAACACTGAAGCTTTCTTT. The chain carries TRBV5-4 and TRBJ1-1; the match to TRBD1 covers 8 bases. V was pared by 3 bases and J by 0 bases, with 4 bases of the junction left unmatched. CDR3 length equals 15 residues. CDR1 is SGHNT and CDR2 is YYREEE in the germline V gene (reference sequence).

The J gene is TRBJ1-5, the V gene TRBV19, with D possibly TRBD1 on 5 matching bases. In germline, CDR1 is LNHDA, CDR2 SQIVND (reference sequence). V lost 6 bases to trimming and J lost 2 bases, with 14 bases between them. The CDR3 runs 15 residues. The CDR3: CASRTQAAGNQPQHF. DNA of the CDR3: TGTGCCAGTAGAACACAGGCGGCGGGCAATCAGCCCCAGCATTTT.

This clone was recorded once. This chain uses TRBV2 with TRBJ2-7, with TRBD1 as a possible D gene (7 bases). Germline CDR1 SNHLY, CDR2 FYNNEI. The CDR3 has 15 residues. With 3 bases removed from V and 7 bases from J, the gap between germline ends came to 19 bases. The CDR3: CASSDSVRGEAEQYF. CDR3 bases: TGTGCCAGCAGTGATTCGGTCAGGGGGGAGGCGGAGCAGTACTTC.

The chain uses TRBV7-2 and TRBJ1-3; D not resolved. Trimming left V 5 bases short and J 2 bases short, with 10 bases between. The CDR3 covers 14 residues. The germline gives CDR1 SGHTA, CDR2 FQGNSA. CDR3 in amino acids: CASSPTRAGNTIYF. CDR3 nucleotide sequence: TGTGCCAGCAGCCCTACTCGGGCTGGAAACACCATATATTTT.

This chain joins TRBV30 and TRBJ2-1, with 10 bases lining up with TRBD2. V was pared by 1 base and J by 12 bases, with 6 bases of the junction left unmatched. CDR1 is GTSNPN, CDR2 SVGIG, per germline (reference sequence). The CDR3 runs to 13 residues. The CDR3 here is CAWSGAGGPGQFF. The CDR3 region has the DNA TGTGCCTGGAGTGGAGCGGGGGGGCCGGGGCAGTTCTTC.

The V and J genes are TRBV6-5 and TRBJ1-2, with D tentatively TRBD1 (6 bases). The CDR3 spans 13 residues. Trimming stripped 2 bases from V and 4 bases from J, with 8 bases between. Germline lookup yields CDR1 MNHEY and CDR2 SVGAGI. CDR3 nucleotide sequence: TGTGCCAGCAGTTACCAGGACAGCTATGGCTACACCTTC. Translation: CASSYQDSYGYTF.

The genes are TRBV6-1 and TRBJ1-5; D gene unclear. Looked up from germline, CDR1 is MNHNS and CDR2 is SASEGT. Deletions cut 3 bases from V and 1 base from J, with 16 bases between. This CDR3 is built from 17 residues. The CDR3 region is CASSDFFTRGSNQPQHF. For the CDR3, the DNA is TGTGCCAGCAGTGATTTCTTTACCCGAGGGAGCAATCAGCCCCAGCATTTT.